This TCR beta chain stems from a study of cytomegalovirus exposure and HLA in healthy donors. The CDR3 is made up of 15 amino acids. Germline lookup yields CDR1 SEHNR and CDR2 FQNEAQ (reference sequence). V gave up 1 base and J gave up 6 bases, with 10 bases separating them. The PCR contained 60 Vbeta and 13 Jbeta primers. Assay used: immunoSEQ multiplex PCR; TCRdb lists only in-frame clones, some missing. The repertoire holds around 140,000 clones, with around 82% as singletons. V gene TRBV7-9 combines with J gene TRBJ1-6; perhaps TRBD1 as D (6 bases). The specimen sequenced was PBMCs. The receptor comes from a female donor in good health and CMV-seronegative. The CDR3 here is CASSLETGSNSPLHF. The DNA for the CDR3 is TGTGCCAGCAGCTTAGAGACAGGTTCTAATTCACCCCTCCACTTT. Full variable domain (missing parts from reference TRBV7-9 and TRBJ1-6): DTGVSQNPRHKITKRGQNVTFRCDPISEHNRLYWYRQTLGQGPEFLTYFQNEAQLEKSRLLSDRFSAERPKGSFSTLEIQRTEQGDSAMYLCASSLETGSNSPLHFGNGTRLTVT.